This T cell receptor beta chain is from a study of OX40 agonist ivuxolimab in advanced cancers. Across the study: Three partial responders included one hepatocellular carcinoma patient and two cutaneous melanoma patients.

Patients were ruled out by autoimmune disease history or systemic immunosuppression. Drawing of blood for sampling happened at baseline, at cycle 4 day 1, and at cycle 7 day 1. Findings of the study overall: Doses of 0.1 to 3.0 mg/kg were accompanied by clonal expansion of CD4+ and CD8+ blood T cells by week 6.

Only in-frame clones appear in the TCRdb table, and some are missing; sequencing was by immunoSEQ multiplex PCR. The table lists 95,000 to 150,000 clones, just under 95% of them singletons, with approximately 0.15% in the top ten. In the case of this clone: The antigen remains unidentified.

Between the trimmed V and J ends, which lost 6 bases and 2 bases, there was a span of 11 bases. The length of the CDR3 is 13 residues. Germline CDR1 and CDR2: MNHNS and SASEGT. V is TRBV6-1 and J is TRBJ2-7; tentatively, D is TRBD1 or TRBD2 (5 bases each). Material: CD4+ or CD8+ T cells sorted from blood, obtained in a trial of the OX40 agonist ivuxolimab. The receptor was derived from an adult with an advanced solid tumor such as melanoma, head and neck, liver or kidney cancer. The CDR3 DNA reads TGTGCCAGCAGCCGGGACCGCACCTACGAGCAGTACTTC. This translates into CASSRDRTYEQYF.